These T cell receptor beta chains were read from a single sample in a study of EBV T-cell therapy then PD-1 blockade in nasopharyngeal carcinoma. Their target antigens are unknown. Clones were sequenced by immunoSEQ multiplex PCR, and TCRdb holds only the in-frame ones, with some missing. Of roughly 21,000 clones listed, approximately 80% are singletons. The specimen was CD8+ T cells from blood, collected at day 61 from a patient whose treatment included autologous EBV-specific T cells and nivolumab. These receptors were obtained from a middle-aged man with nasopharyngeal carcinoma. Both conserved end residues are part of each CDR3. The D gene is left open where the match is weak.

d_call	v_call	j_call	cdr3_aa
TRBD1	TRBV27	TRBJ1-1	CASSLSAGGGEAFF
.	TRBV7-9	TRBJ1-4	CASSLGTGDNEKLFF
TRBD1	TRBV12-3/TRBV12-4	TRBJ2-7	CASSSWTGGEQYF
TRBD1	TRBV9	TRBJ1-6	CASSLRDRSWSPLHF
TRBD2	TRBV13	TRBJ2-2	CASSWTSGGFTGELFF
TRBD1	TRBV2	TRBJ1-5	CASSPRDRANQPQHF
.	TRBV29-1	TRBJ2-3	CSVDSSPDTQYF
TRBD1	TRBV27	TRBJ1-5	CASSPWTGRNQPQHF
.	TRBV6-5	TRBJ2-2	CASSYEGWNTGELFF
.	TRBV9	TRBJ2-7	CASSPTVRDYEQYF
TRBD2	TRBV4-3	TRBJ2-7	CASSLKRGGYEQYF
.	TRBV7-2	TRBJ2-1	CASSPESIKRSRPYNEQFF
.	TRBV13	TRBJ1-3	CASSSRGAHSGNTIYF
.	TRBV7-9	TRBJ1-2	CASSLYRASYGYTF
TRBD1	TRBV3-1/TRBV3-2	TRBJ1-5	CASSPGGTGQPQHF
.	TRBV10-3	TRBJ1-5	CAISETRVHIGGYSNQPQHF
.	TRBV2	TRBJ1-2	CASSEGQQWYGYTF
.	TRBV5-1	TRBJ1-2	CASSLEYSKLYGYTF
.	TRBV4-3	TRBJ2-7	CASSQVRQSYEQYF
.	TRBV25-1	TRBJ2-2	CASSVSGITGELFF
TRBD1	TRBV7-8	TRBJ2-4	CASSSGQGKNIQYF
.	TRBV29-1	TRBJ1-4	CSAYDEKLFF
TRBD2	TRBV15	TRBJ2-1	CATSRALAGANEQFF
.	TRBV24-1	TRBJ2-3	CATSLEGSTDTQYF
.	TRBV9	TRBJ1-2	CASTPKGGPTPNYGYTF
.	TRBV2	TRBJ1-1	CASSPRQERRTEAFF
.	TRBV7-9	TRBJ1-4	CASSFLVTRAYEKLFF
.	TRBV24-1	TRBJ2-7	CATSDLGDGEQYF
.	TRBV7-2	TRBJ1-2	CASSSAGAGYGYTF
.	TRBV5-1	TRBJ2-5	CASSLVEGETQYF
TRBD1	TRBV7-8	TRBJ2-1	CASSLGTGGNEQFF
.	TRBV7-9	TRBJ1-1	CASSFGLLQTGYVEAFF